What follows is one T cell receptor beta chain and its context. Antigen specificity is unknown. It was with 60 Vbeta and 13 Jbeta primers that the PCR ran. TCRdb's table, derived via immunoSEQ multiplex PCR, lists solely in-frame clones and lacks some. The table shows some 190,000 clones, with roughly 75% occurring only once. The CDR3 is made up of 17 amino acids. CDR1 is SGHTA and CDR2 is FQGNSA in the germline V gene. V shed 5 bases, J shed 2 bases, and the junction held 11 bases outside the gene matches. These data belong to a study of cytomegalovirus exposure and HLA in healthy donors. Study-level background: An early release of data contained tens of millions of unique TCRs, which came from HLA-typed donors. Genetic ancestry analysis placed about 76% of the 400 or so donors that were genotyped in the Caucasian-associated cluster.

Study outcomes and limitations: Researchers counted approximately 160 TCR beta chains as cytomegalovirus-associated. The study reported that TCR beta sequences accurately predicted HLA-A and HLA-B alleles in most subjects.

This TCR was sampled from a young woman in good health and CMV-seronegative. This chain links TRBV7-2 with TRBJ2-3; the match to TRBD2 covers 9 bases. The sequenced sample consisted of PBMCs. CDR3 nucleotides: TGTGCCAGCAGCCCTCTTCGAGCGGGGGGTTTCACAGATACGCAGTATTTT. Protein product: CASSPLRAGGFTDTQYF.